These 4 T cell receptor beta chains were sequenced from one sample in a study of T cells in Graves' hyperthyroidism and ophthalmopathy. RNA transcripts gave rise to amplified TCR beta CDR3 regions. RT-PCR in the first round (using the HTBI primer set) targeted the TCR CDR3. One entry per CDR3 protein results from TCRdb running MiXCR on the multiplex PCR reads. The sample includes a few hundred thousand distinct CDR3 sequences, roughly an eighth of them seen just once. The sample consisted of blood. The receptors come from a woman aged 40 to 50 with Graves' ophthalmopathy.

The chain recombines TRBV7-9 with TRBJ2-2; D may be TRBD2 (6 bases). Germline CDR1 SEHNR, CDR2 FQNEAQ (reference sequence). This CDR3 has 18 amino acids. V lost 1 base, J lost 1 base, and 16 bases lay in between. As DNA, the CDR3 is TGTGCCAGCAGCTTAGTCCCGATCGGCGGGGTGAACACCGGGGAGCTGTTTTTT. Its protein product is CASSLVPIGGVNTGELFF.

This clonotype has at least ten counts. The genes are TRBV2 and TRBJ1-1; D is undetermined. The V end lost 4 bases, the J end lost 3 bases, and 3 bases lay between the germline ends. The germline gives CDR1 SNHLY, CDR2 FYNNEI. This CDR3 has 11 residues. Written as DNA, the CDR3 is TGTGCCAGCAGTGGAGACACTGAAGCTTTCTTT. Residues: CASSGDTEAFF.

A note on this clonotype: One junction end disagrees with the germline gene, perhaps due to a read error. The CDR3: CSAESRGRKNEQFF. The DNA for the CDR3 is TGCAGCGCTGAATCGAGGGGGCGCAAGAATGAGCAGTTCTTC. The chain recombines TRBV29-1 with TRBJ2-1, with TRBD1 matching over 7 bases. This CDR3 is 14 amino acids long. Germline V lookup: CDR1 SQVTM, CDR2 ANQGSEA.

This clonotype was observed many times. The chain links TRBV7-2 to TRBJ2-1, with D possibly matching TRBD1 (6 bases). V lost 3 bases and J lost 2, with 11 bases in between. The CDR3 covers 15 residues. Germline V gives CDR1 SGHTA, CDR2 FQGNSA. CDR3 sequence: CASSFDGTTYNEQFF. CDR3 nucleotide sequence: TGTGCCAGCAGCTTTGACGGGACAACCTACAATGAGCAGTTCTTC.